This is a list of T cell receptor beta chains from one sample in a study of T cell repertoires in cytomegalovirus infection. Each CDR3 protein gets one entry after TCRdb re-called the reads with MiXCR. There are tens of thousands of distinct CDR3 sequences in the sample; around 18% occur only once, and about two thirds lies in the top ten. Their antigens remain unidentified. Sequenced here: CD8+ T cells from cultured PBMCs, sampled from culture after CMV antigen stimulation. Receptors were obtained from a human donor in good health (CMV status not recorded). Some clones in this sample may be carry-over from other donors' samples. CDR3s include the opening cysteine and the closing phenylalanine or tryptophan. Fields, in order: D gene, J gene, clone size, V gene, CDR3 protein, CDR3 DNA. The D gene is left open where the match is weak. Some rows mark clone size as missing; the rest say once, few, many or name a class of expanded clone.

TRBD1,TRBJ1-1,-,TRBV7-3,CASSQQGGTEAFF,TGTGCCAGCAGCCAACAGGGGGGCACTGAAGCTTTCTTT
-,TRBJ2-7,few,TRBV7-2,CASSLDTGAEQYF,TGTGCCAGCAGCTTAGATACGGGGGCCGAGCAGTACTTC
-,TRBJ1-3,few,TRBV7-6,CASSSIPGTASSGNTIYF,TGTGCCAGCAGCTCCATACCTGGGACGGCCTCCTCTGGAAACACCATATATTTT
-,TRBJ2-7,few,TRBV9,CASSPGTPLYEQYF,TGTGCCAGCAGTCCCGGGACACCCTTATACGAGCAGTACTTC
-,TRBJ2-7,-,TRBV6-5,CASSYGRAYEQYF,TGTGCCAGCAGTTACGGCCGGGCCTACGAGCAGTACTTC
TRBD2,TRBJ2-3,-,TRBV20-1,CSALAGTDTQYF,TGCAGTGCCCTAGCGGGCACAGATACGCAGTATTTT
TRBD2,TRBJ2-1,many,TRBV7-3,CASSLNRGGANEQFF,TGTGCCAGCAGCTTAAATCGCGGGGGGGCAAATGAGCAGTTCTTC
-,TRBJ2-1,few,TRBV24-1,CATSTRGKEVEQFF,TGTGCCACCAGTACTCGAGGAAAGGAAGTTGAGCAGTTCTTC
-,TRBJ2-3,-,TRBV15,CATSRIAGGTDTQYF,TGTGCCACCAGCAGAATCGCAGGGGGCACAGATACGCAGTATTTT
-,TRBJ2-1,-,TRBV11-3,CASSSSSGRGYNEQFF,TGTGCCAGCAGCTCGTCATCGGGACGGGGGTACAATGAGCAGTTCTTC
-,TRBJ1-2,many,TRBV27,CASSLSTGYGYTF,TGTGCCAGCAGTTTATCGACAGGCTATGGCTACACCTTC
TRBD2,TRBJ2-5,many,TRBV28,CASSLAGARETQYF,TGTGCCAGCAGCTTAGCGGGAGCGAGAGAGACCCAGTACTTC
-,TRBJ2-1,once,TRBV7-7,CASSLALGDNEQFF,TGTGCCAGCAGCTTAGCGCTCGGAGACAATGAGCAGTTCTTC
TRBD2,TRBJ2-2,-,TRBV20-1,CSARDQTSGGGFTGELFF,TGCAGTGCTAGAGATCAAACTAGCGGGGGGGGGTTCACCGGGGAGCTGTTTTTT
-,TRBJ1-5,many,TRBV12-3/TRBV12-4,CASSLGNQPQHF,TGTGCCAGCAGCCTCGGGAATCAGCCCCAGCATTTT
-,TRBJ2-1,few,TRBV7-3,CASSWGFEYPSSYNEQFF,TGTGCCAGCAGCTGGGGATTCGAGTACCCTAGCTCCTACAATGAGCAGTTCTTC
-,TRBJ2-3,-,TRBV6-5,CASSLAGSTDTQYF,TGTGCCAGCAGTTTGGCGGGAAGCACAGATACGCAGTATTTT
TRBD1,TRBJ2-1,few,TRBV7-9,CASSRLQGRYEQFF,TGTGCCAGCAGCAGATTACAGGGGAGATATGAGCAGTTCTTC
TRBD1,TRBJ2-7,few,TRBV12-3/TRBV12-4,CASTQGDRAYEQYF,TGTGCCAGCACCCAGGGGGACCGAGCCTACGAGCAGTACTTC